These T cell receptor beta chains were read from a single sample in a study of blood T cell repertoires in COVID-19. TCRdb's table, derived via immunoSEQ multiplex PCR, lists solely in-frame clones and lacks some. The profile shows about 70,000 clones, more than 80% of them singletons. The sequenced sample consisted of peripheral blood. These receptors were obtained from a man older than 75 with acute or convalescent COVID-19. Both conserved end residues are part of each CDR3. A D gene is named only where the DNA matches it firmly. Size is stated for part of the rows, as once, few or many counts, or as a class when the clone is expanded.

size	V	D	J	DNA	CDR3
.	TRBV12-3/TRBV12-4	.	TRBJ1-4	TGTGCCAGCAGGAAAGACAGTCCCAGACTGTTTTTT	CASRKDSPRLFF
.	TRBV18	TRBD1	TRBJ1-1	TGTGCCAGCTCACCTGGGCCAGGGGGCCAAAACACTGAAGCTTTCTTT	CASSPGPGGQNTEAFF
few	TRBV7-2	.	TRBJ1-5	TGTGCCAGCAGCTTAGAAGCTGATCAGCCCCAGCATTTT	CASSLEADQPQHF
.	TRBV19	.	TRBJ1-1	TGTGCCAGTAGTGGGGAAGGGGTAGCGAACACTGAAGCTTTCTTT	CASSGEGVANTEAFF
once	TRBV6-5	TRBD2	TRBJ2-7	TGTGCCAGCACCCTAGCGGCGTCCTACGAGCAGTACTTC	CASTLAASYEQYF
few	TRBV30	TRBD1	TRBJ1-1	TGTGCAACGGGGACAGGGTCCCTGAACACTGAAGCTTTCTTT	CATGTGSLNTEAFF
.	TRBV19	.	TRBJ1-2	TGTGCCAGTAGTATGGAGGGTTCCTATGGCTACACCTTC	CASSMEGSYGYTF
.	TRBV7-2	.	TRBJ2-1	TGTGCCAGCAGCTTAAGACAGGCCTCCTACAATGAGCAGTTCTTC	CASSLRQASYNEQFF
.	TRBV28	.	TRBJ1-4	TGTGCCAGCAACAGCGTCGGGATTGTGGAAAAACTGTTTTTT	CASNSVGIVEKLFF
.	TRBV5-6	.	TRBJ1-2	TGTGCCAGCAGCCCCTTCACATACTATGGCTACACCTTC	CASSPFTYYGYTF
.	TRBV6-2/TRBV6-3	.	TRBJ2-7	TGTGCCAGCAGTCCGCCTGTGTACAGGGACTCCTACGAGCAGTACTTC	CASSPPVYRDSYEQYF
.	TRBV9	.	TRBJ2-7	TGTGCCAGCAGCCCTCAACGGGTCGCCTACGAGCAGTACTTC	CASSPQRVAYEQYF
.	TRBV9	.	TRBJ1-6	TGTGCCAGCAGCGTAGAGCAGGGGAATAATTCACCCCTCCACTTT	CASSVEQGNNSPLHF
.	TRBV5-6	.	TRBJ1-1	TGTGCCAGCAGCGGAAGGGGCCTCGAAGCTTTCTTT	CASSGRGLEAFF
.	TRBV7-9	TRBD2	TRBJ2-7	TGTGCCAGCAGCGACCAACGCGGGGGGTACGAGCAGTACTTC	CASSDQRGGYEQYF
.	TRBV27	TRBD2	TRBJ2-2	TGTGCCAGCAGTTCCGGCGGGAGTTTCGCCGGGGAGCTGTTTTTT	CASSSGGSFAGELFF
.	TRBV3-1/TRBV3-2	TRBD1	TRBJ1-2	TGTGCCAGCACCCCTCGGGACAGGGGGATAGGAGGTGGCTACACCTTC	CASTPRDRGIGGGYTF
.	TRBV9	.	TRBJ1-6	TGTGCCAGCAGCGTAGGACAGGTCGGTAATTCACCCCTCCACTTT	CASSVGQVGNSPLHF
.	TRBV5-5	.	TRBJ1-2	TGTGCCAGCAACTCCGGGGGGTCCTATGGCTACACCTTC	CASNSGGSYGYTF
.	TRBV9	TRBD1	TRBJ2-7	TGTGCCAGCAGCGTAGGTGGGACAGGGGGTTTCAACGAGCAGTACTTC	CASSVGGTGGFNEQYF
.	TRBV6-6	TRBD1	TRBJ1-2	TGTGCCAGCAGTCATTCGGACAGGGTGAACTATGGCTACACCTTC	CASSHSDRVNYGYTF
.	TRBV19	TRBD1	TRBJ1-4	TGTGCCAGTAGTGGGCAGGGGGTACCGGATGAAAAACTGTTTTTT	CASSGQGVPDEKLFF
.	TRBV2	.	TRBJ1-6	TGTGCCAGCAGTGAAGGGGCACAGCCTAATTCACCCCTCCACTTT	CASSEGAQPNSPLHF
.	TRBV27	.	TRBJ1-2	TGTGCCAGCAGTTCAGGCTATGGCTACACCTTC	CASSSGYGYTF
.	TRBV5-6	.	TRBJ2-1	TGTGCCAGCAGCAGTCTCTATCAGCCAGGCCTGAATGAGCAGTTCTTC	CASSSLYQPGLNEQFF
.	TRBV12-3/TRBV12-4	.	TRBJ2-2	TGTGCCAGCAGAGAACAGAACACCGGGGAGCTGTTTTTT	CASREQNTGELFF
.	TRBV2	TRBD2	TRBJ2-5	TGTGCCAGCACTTGGACTAGCGGGAGGTTGGGAGAGACCCAGTACTTC	CASTWTSGRLGETQYF
once	TRBV19	TRBD1	TRBJ2-2	TGTGCCAGTTCTACAGGGGTGGGCGGGGAGCTGTTTTTT	CASSTGVGGELFF
.	TRBV28	TRBD1	TRBJ2-5	TGTGCCAGCAGTTTGGGACAGGGGCGGGAAACCCAGTACTTC	CASSLGQGRETQYF